Below, 19 T cell receptor beta chains from the same sample are listed, as sequenced in a study of human T cells and chemical hapten exposure. As for time point: patch test 2, 6 weeks after DPC sensitization. Treatment in this sample: therapeutic diphenylcyclopropenone sensitization with weekly scalp DPC. TCRdb processed the RACE reads anew with MiXCR; each CDR3 protein has one entry. The data contain approximately 89,000 distinct CDR3 sequences, about 6.3% of them seen just once; the ten biggest clones take up approximately 1.2%. Specimen: whole blood, collected in connection with sensitization to the hapten diphenylcyclopropenone (DPC). The receptors here all came from a woman aged 25 to 39 with alopecia areata. Some clones in this sample may be carry-over from other donors' samples.

V gene TRBV7-8 combines with J gene TRBJ1-6, with D possibly matching TRBD1 (6 bases). CDR1 and CDR2 from the germline V gene are SGHVS and FQNEAQ. The CDR3 length is 17 residues. V lost 5 bases to trimming and J lost 0 bases, with 14 bases between them. CDR3 coding DNA: TGTGCCAGCAGCCCGGGGACACCCAGCTCCTATAATTCACCCCTCCACTTT. It translates to CASSPGTPSSYNSPLHF. The full variable domain, completed using reference TRBV7-8 and TRBJ1-6, is GAGVSQSPRYKVAKRGQDVALRCDPISGHVSLFWYQQALGQGPEFLTYFQNEAQLDKSGLPSDRFFAERPEGSVSTLKIQRTQQEDSAVYLCASSPGTPSSYNSPLHFGNGTRLTVT.

This clonotype was detected a few times. The chain combines TRBV18 with TRBJ1-1; possibly TRBD1 for D (6 bases). The ends were cut back, 4 bases at V and 1 base at J, with 13 bases in the middle. Germline CDR1 is KGHSH and CDR2 is LQKENI. The CDR3 totals 15 residues. The CDR3 sequence is CASSLGAATNTEAFF. The DNA for the CDR3 is TGTGCCAGCTCACTGGGGGCCGCAACGAACACTGAAGCTTTCTTT.

This clonotype was recorded a few times. J is TRBJ1-6 and V is TRBV30, with D unresolved. The CDR3 length is 14 residues. CDR1 GTSNPN and CDR2 SVGIG come from the germline V gene (reference sequence). V gave up 0 bases and J gave up 9 bases, with 12 bases separating them. CDR3 nucleotides: TGTGCCTGGAGTGTAGTAGTCCGCGGTTCACCCCTCCACTTT. It yields the protein CAWSVVVRGSPLHF.

At least ten counts were recorded for this clonotype. The chain is built from TRBV5-1 and TRBJ2-5; tentative D call: TRBD2 (5 bases). This CDR3 is built from 15 residues. Trimming shortened V by 0 bases and J by 0 bases, and 9 bases separated the two germline ends. Germline-derived CDR1 and CDR2 are SGHRS and YFSETQ. The CDR3 DNA reads TGCGCCAGCAGCTTGGATCCAGCGGACCAAGAGACCCAGTACTTC. Translation: CASSLDPADQETQYF.

This clonotype was counted many times. The chain carries TRBV6-5 and TRBJ2-6; D remains ambiguous. The germline CDR1 and CDR2 sequences are MNHEY and SVGAGI. The length of the CDR3 is 15 residues. Trimming cost V 6 bases and J 4 bases, with 13 bases left between them. The CDR3 sequence: CASSPTLAGANVLTF. CDR3 bases: TGTGCCAGCAGCCCCACGTTGGCGGGGGCCAACGTCCTGACTTTC.

The gene calls are TRBV2 and TRBJ2-2; perhaps TRBD1 as D (6 bases). This CDR3 comprises 14 residues. V was cut by 6 bases and J by 4 bases, with 12 bases left in between. CDR1 is SNHLY and CDR2 is FYNNEI in the germline V gene. For the CDR3, the DNA is TGTGCCAGCAGCCAAACGACAGGCACCGGGGAGCTGTTTTTT. Its translation is CASSQTTGTGELFF.

This clonotype was seen ten or more times. V gene TRBV3-1 combines with J gene TRBJ1-5; D is undetermined. The V gene lost 1 base and the J gene lost 3 bases, with 10 bases spanning the gap. Germline-derived CDR1 and CDR2 are LGHDT and YNNKEL (reference sequence). The CDR3 is made up of 15 amino acids. DNA of the CDR3: TGTGCCAGCAGCCAAGGCTTACCGAACAATCAGCCCCAGCATTTT. Its protein is CASSQGLPNNQPQHF.

This clonotype was observed many times. The V gene is TRBV12-3 or TRBV12-4, the J gene TRBJ1-1, with TRBD1 matching 7 bases. V gave up 7 bases and J gave up 4 bases; unmatched junction bases: 9. The CDR3 spans 14 residues. The DNA of the CDR3 is TGTGCCAGCAATCCCAGCCCAGGGGGCACTGAAGCTTTCTTT. Amino acid sequence: CASNPSPGGTEAFF.

The chain joins TRBV18 to TRBJ1-4; tentative D call: TRBD1 (6 bases). V lost 8 bases and J 6 bases, leaving 16 bases between the germline ends. Per germline, CDR1 KGHSH and CDR2 LQKENI. The CDR3 is 14 residues long. CDR3 nucleotide sequence: TGTGCCAGCAAAAAAGCAGGGGCGGATGAAAAACTGTTTTTT. This translates into CASKKAGADEKLFF.

There are many counts of this clonotype. This rearrangement joins TRBV6-6 to TRBJ2-4, with D unresolved. CDR3 length: 16 residues. Trimming pared 0 bases from V and 0 bases from J, leaving 9 bases between. Germline lookup yields CDR1 MNHNY and CDR2 SVGAGI (reference sequence). Written as DNA, the CDR3 is TGTGCCAGCAGTTACTCGAAGGGTATAGCCAAAAACATTCAGTACTTC. This sequence encodes CASSYSKGIAKNIQYF.

There are many counts of this clonotype. CDR3 in amino acids: CASSLGDFRGDTQYF. The CDR3 DNA is TGCGCCAGCAGCTTGGGGGATTTTCGGGGAGATACGCAGTATTTT. This chain joins TRBV5-1 and TRBJ2-3; possibly TRBD2 for D (5 bases). Germline V lookup: CDR1 SGHRS, CDR2 YFSETQ. The CDR3 has 15 residues. Trimming pared 0 bases from V and 5 bases from J, leaving 13 bases between. The full variable domain, its missing parts supplied by reference TRBV5-1 and TRBJ2-3, is KAGVTQTPRYLIKTRGQQVTLSCSPISGHRSVSWYQQTPGQGLQFLFEYFSETQRNKGNFPGRFSGRQFSNSRSEMNVSTLELGDSALYLCASSLGDFRGDTQYFGPGTRLTVL.

The rearrangement joins TRBV5-1 to TRBJ2-3, with D maybe TRBD2 (6 bases). This CDR3 contains 16 residues. Germline CDR1 reads SGHRS; CDR2 reads YFSETQ. V was clipped by 1 base and J by 4 bases, with 16 bases between them. This CDR3 is CASSLRGINGADTQYF. In nucleotides, the CDR3 is TGCGCCAGCAGCTTGCGCGGGATAAACGGGGCAGATACGCAGTATTTT.

V and J are TRBV30 and TRBJ2-5; D remains ambiguous. CDR1 GTSNPN and CDR2 SVGIG come from the germline V gene (reference sequence). There are 11 residues in the CDR3. The ends were cut back, 0 bases at V and 6 bases at J, with 5 bases in the middle. CDR3 in amino acids: CAWSVTQTQYF. CDR3 DNA sequence: TGTGCCTGGAGTGTAACTCAGACCCAGTACTTC.

This sequence joins TRBV9 and TRBJ2-3, with a tentative D call TRBD2 (6 bases). The CDR3 has 15 amino acids. Germline V lookup: CDR1 SGDLS, CDR2 YYNGEE. V lost 6 bases to trimming and J lost 1 base, with 15 bases between them. The CDR3 region has the DNA TGTGCCAGCACCGGGCGGGGCGGCCGCACAGATACGCAGTATTTT. Translated: CASTGRGGRTDTQYF.

The chain couples TRBV6-2 or TRBV6-3 to TRBJ2-2; TRBD2 matches at 9 bases. The CDR3 extends over 16 amino acids. In germline, CDR1 is MNHEY, CDR2 SVGEGT. Trimming at V came to 0 bases and at J to 3 bases, leaving 2 bases not matched to a gene. CDR3 DNA sequence: TGTGCCAGCAGTTACTCAGCGGGGGGATACACCGGGGAGCTGTTTTTT. This gives the protein CASSYSAGGYTGELFF.

This clonotype turned up a few times. This chain connects TRBV10-3 to TRBJ2-3; 10 nucleotides agree with TRBD1. V gave up 3 bases and J gave up 6 bases; unmatched junction bases: 9. The CDR3 has 16 amino acids. The germline CDR1 and CDR2 sequences are ENHRY and SYGVKD. CDR3 sequence (DNA): TGTGCCATCAGTGAAGACAGGGGGCTACGTGTGGATACGCAGTATTTT. This gives the protein CAISEDRGLRVDTQYF.

Many counts were recorded for this clonotype. The chain employs TRBV27 and TRBJ2-5; tentative D call: TRBD2 (6 bases). CDR3 length: 15 amino acids. CDR1 and CDR2 (germline): MNHEY, SMNVEV (reference sequence). Trimming cost V 4 bases and J 4 bases, with 16 bases left between them. CDR3 in DNA: TGTGCCAGCAGTTCTCTCGGGGCTAGCGTAGAGACCCAGTACTTC. It is translated as CASSSLGASVETQYF.

This clonotype was detected many times. This chain joins TRBV29-1 and TRBJ2-4; maybe TRBD1 (6 bases). Per the germline V gene, CDR1 is SQVTM and CDR2 is ANQGSEA. This CDR3 spans 13 amino acids. The V end was cut by 3 bases, the J end by 2 bases, with 8 bases between. The CDR3 bases are TGCAGCGTTGAGACAGGTTCCAAAAACATTCAGTACTTC. The encoded protein is CSVETGSKNIQYF. The full variable domain, its missing parts supplied by reference TRBV29-1 and TRBJ2-4, is SAVISQKPSRDICQRGTSLTIQCQVDSQVTMMFWYRQQPGQSLTLIATANQGSEATYESGFVIDKFPISRPNLTFSTLTVSNMSPEDSSIYLCSVETGSKNIQYFGAGTRLSVL.

The table lists this clonotype with many counts. This chain links TRBV20-1 with TRBJ2-6; D ambiguous. CDR1 DFQATT and CDR2 SNEGSKA come from the germline V gene (reference sequence). Trimming shortened V by 3 bases and J by 0 bases, and 6 bases separated the two germline ends. This CDR3 spans 14 amino acids. The CDR3 nucleotides are TGCAGTGCTAGTTATAGCTCTGGGGCCAACGTCCTGACTTTC. This encodes CSASYSSGANVLTF.